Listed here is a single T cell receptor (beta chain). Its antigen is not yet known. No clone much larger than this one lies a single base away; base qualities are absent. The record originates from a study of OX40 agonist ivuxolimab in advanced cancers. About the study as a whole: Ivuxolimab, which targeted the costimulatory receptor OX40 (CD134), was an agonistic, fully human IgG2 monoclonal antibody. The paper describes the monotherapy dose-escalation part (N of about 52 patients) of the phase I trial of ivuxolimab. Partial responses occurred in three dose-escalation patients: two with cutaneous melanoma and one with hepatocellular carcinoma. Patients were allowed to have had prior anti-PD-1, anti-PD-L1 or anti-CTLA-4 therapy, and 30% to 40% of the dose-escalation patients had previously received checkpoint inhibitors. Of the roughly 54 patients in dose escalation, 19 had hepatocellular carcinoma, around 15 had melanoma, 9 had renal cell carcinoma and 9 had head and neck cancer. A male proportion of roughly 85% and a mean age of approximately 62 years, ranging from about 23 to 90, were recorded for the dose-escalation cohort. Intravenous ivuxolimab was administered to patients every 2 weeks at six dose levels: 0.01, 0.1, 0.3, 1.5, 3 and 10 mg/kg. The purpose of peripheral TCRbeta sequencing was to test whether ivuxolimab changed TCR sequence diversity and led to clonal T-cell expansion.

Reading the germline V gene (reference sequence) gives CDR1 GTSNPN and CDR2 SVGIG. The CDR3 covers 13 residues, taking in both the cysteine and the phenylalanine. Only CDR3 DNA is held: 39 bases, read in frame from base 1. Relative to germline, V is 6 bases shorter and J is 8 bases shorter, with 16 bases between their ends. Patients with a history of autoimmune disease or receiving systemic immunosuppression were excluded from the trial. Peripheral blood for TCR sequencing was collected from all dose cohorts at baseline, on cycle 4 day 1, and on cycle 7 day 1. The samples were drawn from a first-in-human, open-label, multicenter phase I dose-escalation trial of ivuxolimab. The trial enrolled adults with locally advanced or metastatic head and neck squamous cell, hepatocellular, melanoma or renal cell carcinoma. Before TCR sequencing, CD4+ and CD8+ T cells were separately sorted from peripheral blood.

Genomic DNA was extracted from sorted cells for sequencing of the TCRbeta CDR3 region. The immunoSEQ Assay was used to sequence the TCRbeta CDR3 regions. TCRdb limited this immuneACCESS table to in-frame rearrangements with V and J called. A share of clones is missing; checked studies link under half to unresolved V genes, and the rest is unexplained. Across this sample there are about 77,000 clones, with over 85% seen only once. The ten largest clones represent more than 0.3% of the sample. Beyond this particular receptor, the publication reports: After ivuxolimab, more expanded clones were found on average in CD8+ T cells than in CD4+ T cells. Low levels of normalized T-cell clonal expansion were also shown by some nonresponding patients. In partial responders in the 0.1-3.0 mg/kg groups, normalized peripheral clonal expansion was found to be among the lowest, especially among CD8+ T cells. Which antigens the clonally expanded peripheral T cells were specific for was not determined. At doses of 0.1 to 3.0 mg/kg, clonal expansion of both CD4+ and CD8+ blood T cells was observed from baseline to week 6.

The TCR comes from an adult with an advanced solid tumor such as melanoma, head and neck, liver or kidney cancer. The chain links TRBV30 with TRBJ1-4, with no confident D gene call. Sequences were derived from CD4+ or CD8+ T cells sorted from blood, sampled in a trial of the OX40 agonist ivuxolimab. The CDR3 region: CACPTVFEEKLFF. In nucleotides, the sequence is TGTGCCTGCCCCACAGTGTTCGAGGAAAAACTGTTTTTT.